This TCR beta chain was sequenced during a study of T cell responses to AZD1222 COVID-19 vaccine. Germline V gene sequence: CDR1 MNHEY, CDR2 SVGAGI. The V gene lost 4 bases and the J gene lost 8 bases, with 12 bases spanning the gap. The CDR3 contains 13 residues. The table came from immunoSEQ multiplex PCR; TCRdb's copy has only in-frame clones and leaves some out. The repertoire includes about 160,000 clones, approximately 90% of them detected once, and approximately 4.8% sits in the top ten. The material was peripheral blood, obtained on day 0 of AZD1222 vaccination. This chain joins TRBV6-5 and TRBJ1-5; the D gene is possibly TRBD1 (5 bases). This sequence originates from an adult in good health. The CDR3: CASSSGGWEPQHF. For the CDR3, the DNA is TGTGCCAGCAGTTCCGGGGGTTGGGAGCCCCAGCATTTT.